This TCR beta chain emerged from a study of T-cell reconstitution after alpha-beta-depleted transplantation in children. Study-level results: T-cell counts and diversity at one year following transplant were attributed mainly to newly produced T cells. Recipient T cells and thymic progenitors that survived gave rise to the high TCRbeta diversity observed at day 60 in some patients. Several hundred graft clones that had expanded were reportedly the source of alpha-beta T cells about two months after transplant.

This CDR3 is built from 16 residues. The ends were cut back, 6 bases at V and 0 bases at J, with 14 bases in the middle. Researchers prepared the TCRbeta library using unique molecular identifiers, the study reports. A single record per CDR3 protein comes from TCRdb applying MiXCR to the PCR reads. The sample holds approximately 350,000 distinct CDR3 sequences; 15% to 20% are singletons and the top ten take around 38%. Details on this clonotype: The antigen remains undetermined.

This receptor was taken from a male patient between 2 and 10 years old who had a stem cell transplant for acute lymphoblastic leukemia, so the T cells may come from the graft donor. This chain links TRBV12-3 or TRBV12-4 with TRBJ2-2; D may be TRBD1 (6 bases). The sequencing used PBMCs, mostly from graft donor cells, collected 360 days after TCRalphabeta/CD19-depleted stem cell transplant. CDR3 in amino acids: CASRAPGQPNTGELFF. The DNA for the CDR3 is TGTGCCAGCAGGGCACCGGGACAACCGAACACCGGGGAGCTGTTTTTT.